What follows are 3 T cell receptor beta chains derived from one specimen sequenced in a study of blood T cell repertoires in COVID-19. TCRdb's copy holds only in-frame clones and misses some; the assay was immunoSEQ multiplex PCR. The data show 200,000 to 300,000 clones, around nine tenths seen once. The sequenced material came from peripheral blood. The receptors here all came from a woman aged 55-70 years with COVID-19, enrolled during active disease.

CDR3 in DNA: TGTGCCAGCAGTTTCTCCTCGAGACTAGCCACGCAGTATTTT. Translating it yields CASSFSSRLATQYF. V usage is TRBV28 and J usage is TRBJ2-3, with 7 nucleotides matching TRBD2. This CDR3 is 14 amino acids long. V was pared by 3 bases and J by 9 bases, with 9 bases of the junction left unmatched. Germline CDR1 MDHEN, CDR2 SYDVKM.

The genes are TRBV5-1 and TRBJ2-7; 9 bases are shared with TRBD2. V trimming: 2 bases; J trimming: 2 bases; junction bases outside the gene matches: 5. CDR3 size: 15 residues. Germline assignment: CDR1 SGHRS and CDR2 YFSETQ. CDR3 sequence (DNA): TGCGCCAGCAGCTTAGCGGGAGGCGGCCCCTACGAGCAGTACTTC. Protein product: CASSLAGGGPYEQYF.

V gene TRBV5-1 combines with J gene TRBJ1-2; TRBD1 agrees at 7 bases. The J segment lost 8 bases and the V segment lost 0 bases, leaving 7 bases of the junction unmatched. Per germline, CDR1 SGHRS and CDR2 YFSETQ. This CDR3 has 14 residues. Written as DNA, the CDR3 is TGCGCCAGCAGCTTGGAGGGGGCTGGTCGCGGCTACACCTTC. This gives the protein CASSLEGAGRGYTF.